The source of this T cell receptor (beta chain) is a study of blood T cell repertoires in COVID-19. Study-level background: Sites across the United States, Italy and Spain contributed samples from acute and convalescent COVID-19. PBMCs, B-cell-depleted T cells, or T cells provided the cDNA or gDNA that made up the material.

Per the authors' pipeline: Quantification of nucleated cells was approximated via reference gene primer amplification. Profiling relied on immunoSEQ multiplex PCR, and the TCRdb table lists in-frame clones only, not all of them. The DNA was the basis for D and trimming; V, J and clone size are from that table. In the table there are around 140,000 clones, 85% to 90% of which are singletons. Material: peripheral blood. The clonotype was recovered from a man between 50 and 59 years old with active or convalescent COVID-19.

In nucleotides, the CDR3 is TGTGCCAGCAGCCTCGCCCGAGGGGGGGCCTACGAGCAGTACTTC. This translates into CASSLARGGAYEQYF. The rearrangement links TRBV3-1 (or the pseudogene TRBV3-2) to TRBJ2-7; D is possibly TRBD2 (7 bases). Trimming removed 4 bases from V and 2 bases from J, with 15 bases in between. The germline V gene encodes CDR1 LGHDT and CDR2 YNNKEL (reference sequence). CDR3 length: 15 residues.